This TCR gamma chain derives from a study of gamma-delta chains in newborns, infants, children. About the study: Polyclonal expansion of innate γδ T cells after birth follows microbial exposure.

TCRdb re-analyzed the reads via CATT. The data hold some 890 gamma-chain clones, with around 42% observed a single time. A few counts support this clone. Other nucleotide sequences from this sample produce the same CDR3. Germline V lookup: CDR1 GITISATS, CDR2 ISYDGTV (reference sequence). The CDR3 covers 16 residues. The V segment lost 0 bases and the J segment 9 bases; nucleotides outside the gene matches: 5. This sequence originates from a child who was a newborn, infant or young child, either healthy, febrile or measles-vaccinated (not recorded which). V and J are TRGV9 and TRGJP. TCRdb carries no J gene annotation; the J gene was assigned here by matching the DNA with germline. The sequencing sample was made of blood. The CDR3 sequence is CALWEVHGLGKKIKVF. The CDR3 nucleotides are TGTGCCTTGTGGGAGGTGCACGGGTTGGGCAAAAAAATCAAGGTATTT.